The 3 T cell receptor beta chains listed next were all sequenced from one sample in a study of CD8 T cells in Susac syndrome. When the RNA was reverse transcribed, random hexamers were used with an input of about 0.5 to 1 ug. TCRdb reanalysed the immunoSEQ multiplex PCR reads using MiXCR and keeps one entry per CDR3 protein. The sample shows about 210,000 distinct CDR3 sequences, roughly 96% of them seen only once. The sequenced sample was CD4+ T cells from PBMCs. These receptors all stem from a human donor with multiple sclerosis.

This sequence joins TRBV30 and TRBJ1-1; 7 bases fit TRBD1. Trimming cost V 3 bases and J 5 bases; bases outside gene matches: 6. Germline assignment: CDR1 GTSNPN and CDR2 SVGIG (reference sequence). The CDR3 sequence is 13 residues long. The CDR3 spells CAWSPRGRTEAFF. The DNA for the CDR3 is TGTGCCTGGAGCCCCAGGGGGAGAACTGAAGCTTTCTTT.

CDR3 coding DNA: TGCGCCAGCAGCCAAGACGGGGACTTCCTTAGGGCAGATACGCAGTATTTT. Translation gives CASSQDGDFLRADTQYF. The rearrangement uses TRBV4-1 and TRBJ2-3; D may be TRBD2 (6 bases). The CDR3 consists of 17 residues. The V end was cut by 0 bases, the J end by 4 bases, with 17 bases between. The germline V gene encodes CDR1 MGHRA and CDR2 YSYEKL.

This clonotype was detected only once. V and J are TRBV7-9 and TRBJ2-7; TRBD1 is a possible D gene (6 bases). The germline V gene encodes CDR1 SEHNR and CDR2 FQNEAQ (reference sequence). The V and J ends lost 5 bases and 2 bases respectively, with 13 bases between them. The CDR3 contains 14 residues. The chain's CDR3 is CASSLTGSTYEQYF. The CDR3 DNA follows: TGTGCCAGCAGCCTAACAGGGTCTACCTACGAGCAGTACTTC.